Included here is one TCR beta chain sequence, with context. The antigen is unknown. Data came from immunoSEQ multiplex PCR; TCRdb stores just in-frame clones and leaves some out. The data contain some 100,000 clones, 87% of them seen just once; the ten biggest clones take up around 4.5%. The data originate from a study of T cell responses to AZD1222 COVID-19 vaccine. Trimming took 6 bases from V and 10 from J, leaving 13 bases between them. The CDR3 is made up of 13 amino acids. Germline V gene lookup returns CDR1 SNHLY and CDR2 FYNNEI. Overall study findings and caveats: At baseline, seropositivity was found in only 5 to 7 AZD1222 recipients. It should be noted that donors were predominantly white British and more often female, and clonal diversity was possibly underestimated.

This receptor was identified in an adult who received the AZD1222 COVID-19 vaccine. The material was peripheral blood, obtained 28 days after the second AZD1222 dose. V and J are TRBV2 and TRBJ1-6; TRBD1 might be the D (5 bases). CDR3 in DNA: TGTGCCAGCAGAGGAGGGGAAGGGTCACCCCTCCACTTT. Amino acids: CASRGGEGSPLHF.